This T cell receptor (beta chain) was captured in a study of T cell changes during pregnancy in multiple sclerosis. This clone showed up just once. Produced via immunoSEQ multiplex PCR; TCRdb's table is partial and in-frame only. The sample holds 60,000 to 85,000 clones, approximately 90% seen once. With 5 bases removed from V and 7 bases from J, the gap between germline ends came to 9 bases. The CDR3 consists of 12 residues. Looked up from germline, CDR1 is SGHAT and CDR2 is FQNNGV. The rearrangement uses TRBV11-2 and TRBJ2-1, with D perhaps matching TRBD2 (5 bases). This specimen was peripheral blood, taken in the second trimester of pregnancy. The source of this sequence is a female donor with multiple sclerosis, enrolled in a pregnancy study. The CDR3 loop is CASSLEGNEQFF. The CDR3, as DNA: TGTGCCAGCAGCCTTGAGGGTAATGAGCAGTTCTTC.